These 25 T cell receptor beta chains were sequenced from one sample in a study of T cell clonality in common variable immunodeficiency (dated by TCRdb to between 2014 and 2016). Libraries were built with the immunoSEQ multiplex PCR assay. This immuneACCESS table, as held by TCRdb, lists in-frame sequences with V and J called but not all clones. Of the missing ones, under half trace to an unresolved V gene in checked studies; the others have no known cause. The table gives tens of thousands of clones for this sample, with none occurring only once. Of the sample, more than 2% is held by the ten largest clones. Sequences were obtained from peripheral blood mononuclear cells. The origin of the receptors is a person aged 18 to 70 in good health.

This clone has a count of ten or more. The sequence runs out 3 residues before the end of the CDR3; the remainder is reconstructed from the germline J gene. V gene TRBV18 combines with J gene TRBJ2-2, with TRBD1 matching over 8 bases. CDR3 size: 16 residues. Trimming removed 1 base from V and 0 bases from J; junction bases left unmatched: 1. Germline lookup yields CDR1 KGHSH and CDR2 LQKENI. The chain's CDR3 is CASSPRTGTNTGELFF. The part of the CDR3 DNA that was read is TGTGCCAGCTCACCACGGACAGGGACGAACACCGGGGAG.

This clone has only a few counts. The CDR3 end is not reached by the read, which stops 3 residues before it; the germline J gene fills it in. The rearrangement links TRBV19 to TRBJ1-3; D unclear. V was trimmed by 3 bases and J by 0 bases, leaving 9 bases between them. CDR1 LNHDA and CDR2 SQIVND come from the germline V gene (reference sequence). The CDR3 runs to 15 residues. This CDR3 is CASSIRADSGNTIYF. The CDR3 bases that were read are TGTGCCAGTAGTATTAGGGCAGACTCTGGAAACACC. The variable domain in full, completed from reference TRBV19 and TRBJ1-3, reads DGGITQSPKYLFRKEGQNVTLSCEQNLNHDAMYWYRQDPGQGLRLIYYSQIVNDFQKGDIAEGYSVSREKKESFPLTVTSAQKNPTAFYLCASSIRADSGNTIYFGEGSWLTVV.

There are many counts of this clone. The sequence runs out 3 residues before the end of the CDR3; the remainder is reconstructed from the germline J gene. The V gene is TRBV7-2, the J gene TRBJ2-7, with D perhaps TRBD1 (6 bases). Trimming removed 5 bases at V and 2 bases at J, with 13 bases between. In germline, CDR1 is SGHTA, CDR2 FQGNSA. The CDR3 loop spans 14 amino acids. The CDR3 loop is CASSNNRVAYEQYF. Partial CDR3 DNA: TGTGCCAGCAGCAACAACAGGGTAGCCTACGAG.

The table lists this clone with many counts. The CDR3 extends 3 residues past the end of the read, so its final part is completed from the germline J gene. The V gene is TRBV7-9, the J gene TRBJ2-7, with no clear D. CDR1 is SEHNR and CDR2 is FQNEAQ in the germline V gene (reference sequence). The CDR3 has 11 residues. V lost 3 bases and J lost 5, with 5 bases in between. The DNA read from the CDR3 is TGTGCCAGCAGCTTTAGTCACGAG. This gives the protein CASSFSHE. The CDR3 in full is CASSFSHEQYF.

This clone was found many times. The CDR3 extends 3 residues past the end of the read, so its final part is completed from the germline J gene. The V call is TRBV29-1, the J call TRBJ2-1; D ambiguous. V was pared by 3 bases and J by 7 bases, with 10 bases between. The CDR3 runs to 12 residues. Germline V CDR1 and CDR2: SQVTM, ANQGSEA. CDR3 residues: CSVERLGNEQFF. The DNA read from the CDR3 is TGCAGCGTTGAGCGCCTAGGTAATGAG.

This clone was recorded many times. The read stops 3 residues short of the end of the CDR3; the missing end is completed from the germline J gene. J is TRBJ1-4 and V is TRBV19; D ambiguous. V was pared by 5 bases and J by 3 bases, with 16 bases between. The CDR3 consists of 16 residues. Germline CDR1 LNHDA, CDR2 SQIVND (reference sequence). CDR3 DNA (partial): TGTGCCAGTAGTGCAATAGACTTTATCGCTAATGAAAAA. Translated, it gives CASSAIDFIANEK. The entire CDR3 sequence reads CASSAIDFIANEKLFF.

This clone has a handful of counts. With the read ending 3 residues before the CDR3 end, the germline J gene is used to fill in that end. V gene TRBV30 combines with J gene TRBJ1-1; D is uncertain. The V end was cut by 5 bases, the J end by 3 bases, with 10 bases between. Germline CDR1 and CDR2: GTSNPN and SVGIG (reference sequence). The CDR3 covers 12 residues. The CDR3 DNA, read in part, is TGTGCCTGGGAACCCGGGGACACTGAA. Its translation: CAWEPGDTE. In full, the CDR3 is CAWEPGDTEAFF.

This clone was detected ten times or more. The part of the CDR3 DNA that was read is TGTGCCAGCAGTGACATCTACAATGAG. Its protein is CASSDIYNE. In full, the CDR3 reads CASSDIYNEQFF. This chain uses TRBV7-6 with TRBJ2-1; D is ambiguous. The observed sequence ends 3 residues before the CDR3 terminus, with the missing tail filled in from the germline J gene. Per the germline V gene, CDR1 is SGHVS and CDR2 is FNYEAQ. The V and J ends lost 6 bases and 3 bases respectively, with 6 bases between them. This CDR3 is built from 12 residues.

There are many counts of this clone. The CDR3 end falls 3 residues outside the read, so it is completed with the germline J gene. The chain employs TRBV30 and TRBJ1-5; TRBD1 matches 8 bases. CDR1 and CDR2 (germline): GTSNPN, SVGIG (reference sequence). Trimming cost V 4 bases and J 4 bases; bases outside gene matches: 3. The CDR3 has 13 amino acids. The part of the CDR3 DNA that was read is TGTGCCTGGAAGGGACAGGCGAATCAGCCC. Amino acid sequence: CAWKGQANQP. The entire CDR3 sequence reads CAWKGQANQPQHF.

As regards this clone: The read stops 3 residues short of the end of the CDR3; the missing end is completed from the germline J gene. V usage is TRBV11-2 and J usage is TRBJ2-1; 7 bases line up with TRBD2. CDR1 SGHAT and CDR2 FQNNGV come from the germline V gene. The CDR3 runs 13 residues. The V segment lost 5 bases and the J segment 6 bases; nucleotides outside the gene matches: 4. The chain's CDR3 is CASSIGLVNEQFF. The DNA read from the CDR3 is TGTGCCAGCAGCATAGGACTAGTCAATGAG.

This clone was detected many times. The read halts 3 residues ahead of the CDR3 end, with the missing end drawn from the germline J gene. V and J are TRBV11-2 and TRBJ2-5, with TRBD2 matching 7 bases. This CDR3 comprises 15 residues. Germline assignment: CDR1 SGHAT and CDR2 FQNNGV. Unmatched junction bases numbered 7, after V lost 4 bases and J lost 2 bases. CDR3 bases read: TGTGCCAGCAGCTGGGCCAGCGGGGAACAAGAGACC. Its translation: CASSWASGEQET. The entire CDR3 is CASSWASGEQETQYF.

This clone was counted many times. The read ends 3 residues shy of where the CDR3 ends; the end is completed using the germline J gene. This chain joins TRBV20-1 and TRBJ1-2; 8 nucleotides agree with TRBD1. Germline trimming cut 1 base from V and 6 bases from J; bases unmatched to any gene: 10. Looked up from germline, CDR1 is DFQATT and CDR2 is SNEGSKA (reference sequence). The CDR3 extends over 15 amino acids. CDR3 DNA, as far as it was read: TGCAGTGCTAGAGCCCGGGACAGGTTGGACGATGGC. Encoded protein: CSARARDRLDDG. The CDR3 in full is CSARARDRLDDGYTF.

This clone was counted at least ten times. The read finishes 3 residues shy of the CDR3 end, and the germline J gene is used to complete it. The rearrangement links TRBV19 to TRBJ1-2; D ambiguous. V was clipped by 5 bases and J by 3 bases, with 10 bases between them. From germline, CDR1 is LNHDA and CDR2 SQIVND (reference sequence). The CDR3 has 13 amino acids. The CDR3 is CASSEAEDYGYTF. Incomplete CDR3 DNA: TGTGCCAGTAGTGAGGCGGAGGACTATGGC.

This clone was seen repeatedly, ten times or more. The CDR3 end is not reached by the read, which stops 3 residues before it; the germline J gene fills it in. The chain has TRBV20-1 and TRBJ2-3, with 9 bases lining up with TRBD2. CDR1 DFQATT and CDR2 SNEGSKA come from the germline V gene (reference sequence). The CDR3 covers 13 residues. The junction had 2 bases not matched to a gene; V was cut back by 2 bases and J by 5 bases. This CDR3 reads CSARLAGRDTQYF. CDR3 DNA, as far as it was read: TGCAGTGCTAGACTAGCGGGGAGAGATACG.

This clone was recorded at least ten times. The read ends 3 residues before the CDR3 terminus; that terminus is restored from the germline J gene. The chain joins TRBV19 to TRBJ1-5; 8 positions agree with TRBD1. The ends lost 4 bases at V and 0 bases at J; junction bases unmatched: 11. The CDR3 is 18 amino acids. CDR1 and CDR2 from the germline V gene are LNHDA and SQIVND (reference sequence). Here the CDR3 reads CASSSPTGGVGSNQPQHF. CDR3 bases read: TGTGCCAGTAGTAGCCCCACAGGGGGAGTCGGTAGCAATCAGCCC.

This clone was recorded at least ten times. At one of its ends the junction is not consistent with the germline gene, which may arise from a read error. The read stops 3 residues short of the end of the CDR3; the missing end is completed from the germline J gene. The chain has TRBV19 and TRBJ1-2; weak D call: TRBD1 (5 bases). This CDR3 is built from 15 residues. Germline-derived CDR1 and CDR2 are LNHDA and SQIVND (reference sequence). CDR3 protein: CASSNPRAGSYDYTF. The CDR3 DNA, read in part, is TGTGCCAGTAGTAACCCTCGGGCAGGGTCCTATGAC.

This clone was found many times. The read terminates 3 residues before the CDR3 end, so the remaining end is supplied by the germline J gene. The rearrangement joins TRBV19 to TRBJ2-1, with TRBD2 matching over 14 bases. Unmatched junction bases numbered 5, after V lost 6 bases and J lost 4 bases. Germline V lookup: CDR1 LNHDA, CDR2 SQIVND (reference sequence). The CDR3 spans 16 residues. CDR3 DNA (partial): TGTGCCAGTAGGACTAGCGGGGGGGCAAGGTACAATGAG. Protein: CASRTSGGARYNE. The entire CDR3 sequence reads CASRTSGGARYNEQFF.

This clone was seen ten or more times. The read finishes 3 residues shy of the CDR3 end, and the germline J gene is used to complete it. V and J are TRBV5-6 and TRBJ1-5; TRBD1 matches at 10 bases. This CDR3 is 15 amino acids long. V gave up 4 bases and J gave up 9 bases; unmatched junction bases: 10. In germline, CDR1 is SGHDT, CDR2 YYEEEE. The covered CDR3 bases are TGTGCCAGCAGCGCCTCCGGGACAGGGGCCGGGCCC. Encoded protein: CASSASGTGAGP. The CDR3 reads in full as CASSASGTGAGPQHF.

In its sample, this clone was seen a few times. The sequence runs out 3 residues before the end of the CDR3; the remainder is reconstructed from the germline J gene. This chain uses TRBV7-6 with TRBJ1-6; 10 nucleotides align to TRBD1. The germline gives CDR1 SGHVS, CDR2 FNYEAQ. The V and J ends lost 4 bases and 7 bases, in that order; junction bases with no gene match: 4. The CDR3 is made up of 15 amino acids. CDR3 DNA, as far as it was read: TGTGCCAGCAGCTCCTCGGGACAGGGGAATTCACCC. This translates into CASSSSGQGNSP. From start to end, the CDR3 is CASSSSGQGNSPLHF.

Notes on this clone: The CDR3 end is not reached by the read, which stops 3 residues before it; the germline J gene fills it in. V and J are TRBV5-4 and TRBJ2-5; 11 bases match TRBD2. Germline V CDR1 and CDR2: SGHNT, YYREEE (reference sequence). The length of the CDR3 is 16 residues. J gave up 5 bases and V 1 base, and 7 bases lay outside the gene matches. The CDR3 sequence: CASSLPVAGGRETQYF. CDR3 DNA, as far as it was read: TGTGCCAGCAGCTTGCCGGTAGCGGGGGGGCGTGAGACC. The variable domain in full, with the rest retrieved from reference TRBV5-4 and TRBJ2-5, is ETGVTQSPTHLIKTRGQQVTLRCSSQSGHNTVSWYQQALGQGPQFIFQYYREEENGRGNFPPRFSGLQFPNYSSELNVNALELDDSALYLCASSLPVAGGRETQYFGPGTRLLVL.

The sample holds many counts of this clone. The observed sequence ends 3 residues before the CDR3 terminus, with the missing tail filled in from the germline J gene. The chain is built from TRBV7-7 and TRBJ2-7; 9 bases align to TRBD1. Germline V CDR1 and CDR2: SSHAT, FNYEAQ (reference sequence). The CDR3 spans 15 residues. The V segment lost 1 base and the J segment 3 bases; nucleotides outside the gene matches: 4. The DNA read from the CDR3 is TGTGCCAGCAGCTTAGGACAGGGGGTGAGCTACGAG. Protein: CASSLGQGVSYE. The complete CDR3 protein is CASSLGQGVSYEQYF.

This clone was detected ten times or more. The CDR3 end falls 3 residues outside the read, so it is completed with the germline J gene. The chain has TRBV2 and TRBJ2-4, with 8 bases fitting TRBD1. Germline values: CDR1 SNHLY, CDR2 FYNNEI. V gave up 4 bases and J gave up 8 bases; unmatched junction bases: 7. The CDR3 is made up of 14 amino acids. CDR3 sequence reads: CASSAGTGGHIQYF. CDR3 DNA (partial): TGTGCCAGCAGTGCAGGGACAGGAGGGCACATT.

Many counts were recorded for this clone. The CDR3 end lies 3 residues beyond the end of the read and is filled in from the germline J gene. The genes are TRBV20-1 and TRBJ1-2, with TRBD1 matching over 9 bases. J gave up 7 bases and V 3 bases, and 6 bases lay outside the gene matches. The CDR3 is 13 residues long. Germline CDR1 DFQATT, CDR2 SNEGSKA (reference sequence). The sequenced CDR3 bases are TGCAGTGCTAGTGCCGGGACAGGGTTTGGC. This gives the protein CSASAGTGFG. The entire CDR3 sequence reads CSASAGTGFGYTF.

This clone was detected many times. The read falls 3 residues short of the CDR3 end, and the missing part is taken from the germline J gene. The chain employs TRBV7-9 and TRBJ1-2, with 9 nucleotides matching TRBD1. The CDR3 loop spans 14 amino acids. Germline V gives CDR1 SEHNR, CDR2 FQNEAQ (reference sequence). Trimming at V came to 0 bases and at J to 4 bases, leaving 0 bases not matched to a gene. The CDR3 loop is CASSLAQGAYGYTF. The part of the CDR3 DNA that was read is TGTGCCAGCAGCTTAGCACAGGGGGCCTATGGC.

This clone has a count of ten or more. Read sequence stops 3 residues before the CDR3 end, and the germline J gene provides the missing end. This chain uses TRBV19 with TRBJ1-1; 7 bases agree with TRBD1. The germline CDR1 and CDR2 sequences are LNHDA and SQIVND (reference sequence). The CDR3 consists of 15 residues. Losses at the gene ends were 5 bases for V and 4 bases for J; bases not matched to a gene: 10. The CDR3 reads CASSLGTGAGTEAFF. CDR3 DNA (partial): TGTGCCAGTAGTTTAGGAACAGGGGCCGGCACTGAA.